This T cell receptor (beta chain) is from a study of blood T cell repertoires in COVID-19 (dated by TCRdb to 2018 to 2021). Regarding the research as a whole: Collaborator samples came from the United States, Italy and Spain and covered acute and convalescent phases of COVID-19. Deeply sampled blood TCRbeta repertoires from subjects exposed to, actively infected with, or recovered from COVID-19 were included in the dataset. Where HLA class I and class II types were available, the types were taken from metadata supplied by the sample provider, not from assay-based typing. The repertoires were released in a freely available public database intended as a resource for research on the immune response to SARS-CoV-2. The material from the prospective study consisted of cDNA or gDNA derived from T cells, B-cell-depleted T cells, or PBMCs. Sample metadata almost always included a de-identified subject ID, COVID-19 status, age in years and sex. The samples were drawn from the first 160 participants of the ongoing ImmuneRACE study and from 1,254 subjects provided by 6 global collaborators.

Note on this clone: There is no known antigen for this receptor. Base qualities are not recorded, but no much larger clone differs from it by a single base.

The immunoSEQ Assay, a bias-controlled multiplex PCR, was used to amplify TCRbeta CDR3 regions from genomic DNA. As for the authors' bioinformatics: The number of nucleated cells in each sample was estimated from the amplification of reference gene primers within the assay. To quantify the absolute abundance of each unique TCRbeta CDR3 rearrangement, sequence reads were collapsed and filtered. Productive Simpson clonality was computed per sample as the square root of Simpson's diversity index over productive rearrangements. TCRdb limited this immuneACCESS table to in-frame rearrangements with V and J called. A share of clones is missing; checked studies link under half to unresolved V genes, and the rest is unexplained. From that table come the V and J calls and clone size; the DNA was used to work out D and trimming. Recorded for this sample are some 90,000 clones; roughly 83% of them occurred a single time. 20% to 30% of the sample comes from the top ten.

Spanning cysteine to phenylalanine, the CDR3 consists of 17 amino acids. Only the CDR3 part of the read is kept: 51 bases, read in frame from the first base. The germline V gene supplies CDR1 MDHEN and CDR2 SYDVKM. Trimming costs V 5 bases and J 1 base, and their ends lie 15 bases apart. Whole blood was collected in K2EDTA tubes by collaborating institutions according to the institutions' own protocols. For TCRbeta analysis, collaborators shipped samples in one of three forms: frozen whole blood, isolated PBMCs, or DNA extracted from either of those sample types. What the study reported, not specific to this receptor: The amount of clinical and demographic metadata varied by source and participant and was provided uncurated.

The V gene is TRBV28 and the J gene is TRBJ2-6; possibly the D gene is TRBD1, per 6 matching bases. Source material: peripheral blood. The source of this sequence is a human donor in a cohort sampled during active COVID-19. The encoded CDR3 is CASSPTPRGSGANVLTF. The DNA sequence follows: TGTGCCAGCAGTCCTACCCCCAGGGGATCTGGGGCCAACGTCCTGACTTTC.